A single sample is the source of the 26 T cell receptor beta chains below, sequenced in a study of CD8 T cells in Susac syndrome. Random hexamers were used to reverse transcribe roughly 0.45 to 1 ug of RNA. TCRdb re-called the immunoSEQ multiplex PCR reads through MiXCR, storing one row per CDR3 protein. The sample holds around 200,000 distinct CDR3 sequences; approximately 94% are singletons and the top ten take approximately 0.098%. Sequenced sample: CD4+ T cells from PBMCs. The receptors derive from a human donor with Susac syndrome.

This clonotype was seen once. This chain uses TRBV5-1 with TRBJ1-2, with 8 bases aligning to TRBD1. Germline values: CDR1 SGHRS, CDR2 YFSETQ. J was trimmed by 8 bases and V by 4 bases; bases with no gene match: 13. CDR3 size: 15 residues. The CDR3 region is CASSGGTGSSGGYTF. The CDR3 DNA reads as TGCGCCAGCAGCGGAGGGACAGGATCATCAGGGGGCTACACCTTC. The variable domain in full, with the rest retrieved from reference TRBV5-1 and TRBJ1-2, is KAGVTQTPRYLIKTRGQQVTLSCSPISGHRSVSWYQQTPGQGLQFLFEYFSETQRNKGNFPGRFSGRQFSNSRSEMNVSTLELGDSALYLCASSGGTGSSGGYTFGSGTRLTVV.

The rearrangement uses TRBV7-6 and TRBJ2-5; TRBD2 aligns across 9 bases. Germline V gives CDR1 SGHVS, CDR2 FNYEAQ. V gave up 3 bases and J gave up 7 bases; unmatched junction bases: 18. This CDR3 comprises 18 residues. CDR3: CASSFQRGVAGATGTQYF. In DNA form, the CDR3 reads TGTGCCAGCAGCTTCCAGCGGGGGGTAGCGGGAGCTACGGGGACCCAGTACTTC.

The chain joins TRBV7-2 to TRBJ2-3, with TRBD2 matching 12 bases. With V trimmed by 1 base and J by 4 bases, 0 bases remained unmatched. The CDR3 extends over 15 amino acids. CDR1 is SGHTA and CDR2 is FQGNSA in the germline V gene. The CDR3 sequence: CASSLGTSGADTQYF. DNA for the CDR3: TGTGCCAGCAGCTTAGGGACTAGCGGGGCAGATACGCAGTATTTT.

The chain employs TRBV14 and TRBJ2-5, with D possibly matching TRBD1 (5 bases). Germline CDR1 reads SGHDN; CDR2 reads FVKESK. The CDR3 runs to 15 residues. V lost 4 bases, J lost 2 bases, and 14 bases lay in between. CDR3 coding DNA: TGTGCCAGCAGCCTTAGCCTTGACAGACAAGAGACCCAGTACTTC. Residues: CASSLSLDRQETQYF.

This chain connects TRBV19 to TRBJ1-3; possibly TRBD1 for D (5 bases). Germline loops: CDR1 LNHDA, CDR2 SQIVND (reference sequence). The CDR3 contains 14 residues. Trimming left V 5 bases short and J 3 bases short, with 11 bases between. The CDR3 coding sequence is TGTGCCAGTAGTCCGCGGGACGGTGGAAACACCATATATTTT. Its protein is CASSPRDGGNTIYF.

The chain joins TRBV20-1 to TRBJ1-1; D remains ambiguous. The CDR3 runs 13 residues. The V gene's germline CDR1 is DFQATT and CDR2 SNEGSKA (reference sequence). V gave up 1 base and J gave up 4 bases, with 10 bases separating them. The chain's CDR3 is CSARVAPTTEAFF. In DNA form, the CDR3 reads TGCAGTGCTAGAGTCGCCCCTACCACTGAAGCTTTCTTT.

The chain combines TRBV19 with TRBJ2-5; no clear D. The CDR3 spans 14 residues. Trimming took 4 bases from V and 2 from J, leaving 11 bases between them. Germline CDR1 is LNHDA and CDR2 is SQIVND (reference sequence). CDR3 in DNA: TGTGCCAGTAGTAACCGGGTCGGGCAAGAGACCCAGTACTTC. Its protein product is CASSNRVGQETQYF.

CDR3 sequence: CASSRRERANTGELFF. The CDR3 coding sequence is TGCGCCAGCAGCCGGCGGGAGAGGGCGAACACCGGGGAGCTGTTTTTT. The chain uses TRBV4-1 and TRBJ2-2; 7 positions match TRBD2. CDR1 is MGHRA and CDR2 is YSYEKL in the germline V gene. V trimming: 4 bases; J trimming: 0 bases; junction bases outside the gene matches: 5. This CDR3 is built from 16 residues.

The chain recombines TRBV29-1 with TRBJ1-1; possibly TRBD1 for D (5 bases). Germline values: CDR1 SQVTM, CDR2 ANQGSEA. The CDR3 is 11 residues long. V was trimmed by 2 bases and J by 6 bases, leaving 7 bases between them. CDR3 sequence: CSVESGAEAFF. CDR3 nucleotides: TGCAGCGTTGAATCGGGGGCTGAAGCTTTCTTT.

This rearrangement joins TRBV12-3 or TRBV12-4 to TRBJ1-1; TRBD1 agrees at 7 bases. V was clipped by 1 base and J by 4 bases; unmatched bases: 3. CDR3 length equals 14 residues. The chain's CDR3 is CASSLGQGPTEAFF. In nucleotides, the CDR3 is TGTGCCAGCAGTTTAGGACAGGGCCCCACTGAAGCTTTCTTT.

This clonotype came up a few times. The junction shows a germline mismatch at one end, possibly a read error. The V and J genes are TRBV7-2 and TRBJ2-5, with D unclear. Germline V gives CDR1 SGHTA, CDR2 FQGNSA. CDR3 length: 13 amino acids. The CDR3 DNA reads as TGTGCCAGCAGTTTAGTCGGTCAAGAGACCCAGTACTTC. Protein sequence: CASSLVGQETQYF.

The chain employs TRBV13 and TRBJ1-2, with TRBD1 as a possible D gene (5 bases). Germline CDR1 PRHDT, CDR2 FYEKMQ (reference sequence). There are 15 residues in the CDR3. With 2 bases removed from V and 5 bases from J, the gap between germline ends came to 15 bases. The CDR3 reads CASSLTQGVGYGYTF. In DNA, the CDR3 is TGTGCCAGCAGCTTAACCCAGGGCGTTGGTTATGGCTACACCTTC.

The genes are TRBV9 and TRBJ2-3, with no clear D. The CDR3 length is 16 residues. V lost 0 bases to trimming and J lost 0 bases, with 11 bases between them. Germline V CDR1 and CDR2: SGDLS, YYNGEE. DNA of the CDR3: TGTGCCAGCAGCGTAGCCGGAACAGCTAGCACAGATACGCAGTATTTT. Amino acid sequence: CASSVAGTASTDTQYF.

J is TRBJ1-3 and V is TRBV20-1, with 12 bases identical to TRBD1. V was clipped by 3 bases and J by 0 bases; unmatched bases: 15. From germline, CDR1 is DFQATT and CDR2 SNEGSKA (reference sequence). There are 20 residues in the CDR3. Here the CDR3 DNA reads TGCAGTGCTAGGGGGGGACCCGGGACAGGGGGCTTCAGCTCTGGAAACACCATATATTTT. Amino acid sequence: CSARGGPGTGGFSSGNTIYF.

The rearrangement joins TRBV19 to TRBJ1-6; D unclear. Trimming took off 5 bases at V and 4 bases at J, with 6 bases between the two ends. The CDR3 totals 13 residues. CDR1 and CDR2 from the germline V gene are LNHDA and SQIVND (reference sequence). DNA of the CDR3: TGTGCCAGTAGTCCCGGTTATAATTCACCCCTCCACTTT. Protein: CASSPGYNSPLHF.

This clonotype was picked up one time. This chain joins TRBV6-5 and TRBJ2-3, with 10 bases lining up with TRBD2. Germline CDR1 MNHEY, CDR2 SVGAGI. Trimming cost V 2 bases and J 2 bases; bases outside gene matches: 4. The CDR3 is 16 residues long. The CDR3 is CASSYDLAGVTDTQYF. Written as DNA, the CDR3 is TGTGCCAGCAGTTACGATCTAGCGGGGGTCACAGATACGCAGTATTTT.

CDR3 amino acids: CASSLGRRGRAGELFF. In DNA, the CDR3 is TGTGCCAGCAGCTTGGGTCGAAGGGGGCGGGCCGGGGAGCTGTTTTTT. The chain recombines TRBV5-4 with TRBJ2-2, with 7 bases lining up with TRBD1. The trim removed 0 bases at V and 6 bases at J, leaving 8 bases unmatched. The CDR3 covers 16 residues. CDR1 SGHNT and CDR2 YYREEE come from the germline V gene (reference sequence).

The chain uses TRBV2 and TRBJ2-5; 7 bases are shared with TRBD1. This CDR3 region has 13 residues. Germline V gives CDR1 SNHLY, CDR2 FYNNEI. V trimming: 8 bases; J trimming: 2 bases; junction bases outside the gene matches: 5. The CDR3 DNA reads TGTGCCAGCCGGGACAGCGGACAAGAGACCCAGTACTTC. Residues: CASRDSGQETQYF. Supplemented by reference TRBV2 and TRBJ2-5, the full variable domain reads EPEVTQTPSHQVTQMGQEVILRCVPISNHLYFYWYRQILGQKVEFLVSFYNNEISEKSEIFDDQFSVERPDGSNFTLKIRSTKLEDSAMYFCASRDSGQETQYFGPGTRLLVL.

The rearrangement joins TRBV2 to TRBJ2-3, with D possibly TRBD1 on 5 matching bases. Between the trimmed V and J ends, which lost 4 bases and 1 base, there was a span of 12 bases. The CDR3 has 15 amino acids. Looked up from germline, CDR1 is SNHLY and CDR2 is FYNNEI. The CDR3 here is CASSATNRRTDTQYF. The CDR3 DNA reads TGTGCCAGCAGTGCTACCAACAGGCGCACAGATACGCAGTATTTT.

The chain links TRBV11-2 to TRBJ2-5; TRBD2 matches at 9 bases. This CDR3 spans 14 amino acids. Germline-derived CDR1 and CDR2 are SGHAT and FQNNGV. The V gene end was trimmed by 5 bases and the J gene end by 6 bases; junction bases not matched to a gene: 7. CDR3 sequence (DNA): TGTGCCAGCAGCCCCGTGACTAGCGGAAAGACCCAGTACTTC. Protein: CASSPVTSGKTQYF.

The rearrangement joins TRBV3-1 to TRBJ2-7; the match to TRBD1 covers 9 bases. Germline V lookup: CDR1 LGHDT, CDR2 YNNKEL (reference sequence). The CDR3 has 14 amino acids. The V segment lost 5 bases and the J segment 6 bases; nucleotides outside the gene matches: 8. For the CDR3, the DNA is TGTGCCAGCAGCTCGGGACAGGGCCGGCTCGAGCAGTACTTC. As protein: CASSSGQGRLEQYF.

The chain carries TRBV7-6 and TRBJ1-5; TRBD1 matches 8 bases. The V gene end was trimmed by 0 bases and the J gene end by 7 bases; junction bases not matched to a gene: 5. CDR1 is SGHVS and CDR2 is FNYEAQ in the germline V gene. The CDR3 is 15 amino acids. This chain's CDR3 is CASSLATGVGQPQHF. CDR3 coding DNA: TGTGCCAGCAGCTTAGCGACAGGGGTAGGCCAGCCCCAGCATTTT.

The chain joins TRBV7-9 to TRBJ2-1; 7 bases align to TRBD2. Unmatched junction bases numbered 9, after V lost 2 bases and J lost 8 bases. The CDR3 is 15 amino acids. Germline V gene data show CDR1 as SEHNR and CDR2 as FQNEAQ (reference sequence). This CDR3 reads CASSLMAGVIYEQFF. In DNA form, the CDR3 reads TGTGCCAGCAGCTTAATGGCGGGGGTGATTTATGAGCAGTTCTTC.

The chain carries TRBV29-1 and TRBJ2-1, with D tentatively TRBD2 (7 bases). V shed 0 bases and J shed 8 bases, with 20 bases lying between them. In germline, CDR1 is SQVTM, CDR2 ANQGSEA. This CDR3 contains 16 residues. Here the CDR3 reads CSVEDGGRGNHYEQFF. CDR3 nucleotides: TGCAGCGTTGAAGACGGGGGGCGGGGGAACCACTATGAGCAGTTCTTC.

The rearrangement uses TRBV6-6 and TRBJ1-2; 9 bases line up with TRBD1. CDR1 and CDR2 from the germline V gene are MNHNY and SVGAGI (reference sequence). CDR3 length: 13 amino acids. J lost 8 bases, V lost 6 bases, and 7 bases had no gene match. The CDR3 DNA follows: TGTGCCAGCAGGCGGGACAGGGTCTTGGGCTACACCTTC. Amino acid sequence: CASRRDRVLGYTF.

A single count supports this clonotype. The J gene is TRBJ1-1, the V gene TRBV11-2; no definite D call. V shed 0 bases and J shed 10 bases, with 12 bases lying between them. The CDR3 is made up of 13 amino acids. CDR1 and CDR2 (germline): SGHAT, FQNNGV. CDR3 region: CASSLDTPSVAFF. The DNA of the CDR3 is TGTGCCAGCAGCTTAGATACACCATCGGTAGCTTTCTTT.